This T cell receptor (beta chain) was identified during a study of shared clonotypes between healthy human individuals. Study summary: Plates per donor: three CD4 naive, three CD4 memory, two CD8 naive, one CD8 memory. Study-level results: Inspection by rarefaction showed sorted-subset sequencing to be incomplete despite large depth.

The method was immunoSEQ multiplex PCR; TCRdb's version includes in-frame clones alone and lacks a portion of them. The data contain nearly 1,000,000 clones, over 75% of them singletons. Between the trimmed V and J ends, which lost 6 bases and 2 bases, there was a span of 17 bases. Germline V CDR1 and CDR2: MNHEY, SVGAGI. The CDR3 contains 15 residues. The donor cohort consisted entirely of Caucasian adults residing in Nashville, Tennessee. In its sample, this clone was seen once. The antigen remains unidentified. This TCR derives from a man aged 18 to 30 in good health. The sample was memory CD4+ T cells sorted from blood. Subset here: CD45RA-negative fraction. The chain has TRBV6-5 and TRBJ2-7; D perhaps matches TRBD1 (6 bases). CDR3: CASRETGRMAYEQYF. The DNA for the CDR3 is TGTGCCAGCAGAGAGACAGGACGCATGGCCTACGAGCAGTACTTC.